A single TCR beta chain is shown here with its context. Its target is not known. V lost 4 bases to trimming and J lost 3 bases, with 6 bases between them. The CDR3 totals 12 residues. Germline-derived CDR1 and CDR2 are SGHDT and YYEEEE. The source of the sample is a study of shared clonotypes between healthy human individuals. General study findings and limits: Larger estimated richness was generally recorded for naive subsets relative to memory subsets. It was observed that roughly 5.5% of naive CD4 clonotypes were shared across several donors. Rarefaction showed sorted-subset sequencing was incomplete despite large depth.

CD45RO-negative CD8 cells positively selected for CCR7 made up the naive population, which excluded terminally differentiated effector memory CD45RA+ cells. Per the original methods: Filtering differed, since immunoSEQ gave only junction sequences and no quality scores. Profiled with immunoSEQ multiplex PCR; TCRdb holds only in-frame clones, not every one. V, J and clone size derive from that table, while D and trimming were established from the DNA sequence. The sample holds about 2 million clones; about 95% are singletons and the top ten take roughly 1.1%. The receptor's source is a man between 18 and 29 years old in good health. The sequenced material came from naive CD8+ T cells sorted from blood. The chain has TRBV5-6 and TRBJ2-3, with no clear D. The CDR3 region has the DNA TGTGCCAGCAGCGTAGGGACAGATACGCAGTATTTT. Its protein is CASSVGTDTQYF.